This entry describes one T cell receptor (beta chain). Its target is not known. CDR1 LNHDA and CDR2 SQIVND come from the germline V gene (reference sequence). The V and J ends lost 9 bases and 6 bases respectively, with 10 bases between them. This CDR3 has 11 amino acids. These data originate in a study of cytomegalovirus exposure and HLA in healthy donors. Study details: Drawn from HLA-typed donors, some 80 million unique TCRs were held in an early data release. General study results and limits: In a later analysis, a missense DCLRE1C variant was linked to TCR beta V- and J-gene trimming. The study recorded 164 TCR beta chains that were cytomegalovirus-associated.

The PCR had 60 Vbeta and 13 Jbeta primers. Clones were sequenced by immunoSEQ multiplex PCR, and TCRdb holds only the in-frame ones, with some missing. The sample has 130,000 to 150,000 clones; about 70% are singletons. This clonotype was obtained from a young man in good health and CMV-seronegative. The specimen was PBMCs. This chain joins TRBV19 and TRBJ2-3; D perhaps matches TRBD1 (6 bases). The CDR3 nucleotides read TGTGCCAGCCTCAGGGGCGATACGCAGTATTTT. Amino acid sequence: CASLRGDTQYF.